The 22 T cell receptor beta chains reported below all come from one sample, sequenced in a study of T cell repertoires in cytomegalovirus infection. TCRdb redid the calling of the reads with MiXCR, one entry per CDR3 protein. The data hold some 300,000 distinct CDR3 sequences, with approximately 14% observed a single time. The specimen sequenced was PBMCs. Source of these receptors: a human donor in good health (CMV status not recorded). Some clones in this sample may be carry-over from other donors' samples.

There are many counts of this clonotype. The gene calls are TRBV6-2 or TRBV6-3 and TRBJ2-7; tentatively, D is TRBD1 (6 bases). Germline V CDR1 and CDR2: MNHEY, SVGEGT. The CDR3 covers 13 residues. Trimming shortened V by 9 bases and J by 1 base, and 13 bases separated the two germline ends. The CDR3 region has the DNA TGTGCCAGTAACCGGGACACTTCCTACGAGCAGTACTTC. As protein: CASNRDTSYEQYF.

The genes are TRBV4-1 and TRBJ1-2; 9 bases align to TRBD1. Germline V lookup: CDR1 MGHRA, CDR2 YSYEKL. This CDR3 comprises 16 residues. J gave up 4 bases and V 5 bases, and 11 bases lay outside the gene matches. CDR3: CASSATGGQGIYGYTF. Here the CDR3 DNA reads TGCGCCAGCAGCGCTACCGGCGGACAGGGGATCTATGGCTACACCTTC.

CDR3 region: CSVATGGFSQPQHF. DNA for the CDR3: TGCAGCGTCGCGACAGGGGGCTTTAGTCAGCCCCAGCATTTT. This chain uses TRBV29-1 with TRBJ1-5; 10 nucleotides line up with TRBD1. Losses at the gene ends were 6 bases for V and 6 bases for J; bases not matched to a gene: 8. This CDR3 spans 14 amino acids. Looked up from germline, CDR1 is SQVTM and CDR2 is ANQGSEA.

This clonotype was seen more than once but under ten times. This chain's CDR3 is CASSNFRDSDLYEQYF. Here the CDR3 DNA reads TGTGCCAGTAGTAACTTCCGGGACAGTGACCTCTACGAGCAGTACTTC. V and J are TRBV19 and TRBJ2-7, with TRBD1 matching over 7 bases. The CDR3 length is 16 residues. V shed 4 bases, J shed 3 bases, and the junction held 12 bases outside the gene matches. Germline V gene lookup returns CDR1 LNHDA and CDR2 SQIVND (reference sequence).

The table lists this clonotype with a few counts. V is TRBV28 and J is TRBJ2-7, with TRBD2 matching over 15 bases. Trimming took 7 bases from V and 1 from J; bases not matched to a gene: 5. The germline gives CDR1 MDHEN, CDR2 SYDVKM. CDR3 length: 16 residues. The CDR3 DNA reads as TGTGCCAGCACCGGGACTAGCGGGAGGTGGTCCTACGAGCAGTACTTC. This translates into CASTGTSGRWSYEQYF.

Notes on this clonotype: An end of the junction does not agree with germline; a read error may underlie this. The rearrangement uses TRBV7-9 and TRBJ2-7; TRBD1 matches 12 bases. Germline CDR1 reads SEHNR; CDR2 reads FQNEAQ (reference sequence). The length of the CDR3 is 14 residues. The CDR3, as DNA: TGTGTCAGCAGCCTGGGACAGGGGGCGAGCGAGCAGTACTTC. Protein product: CVSSLGQGASEQYF.

This clonotype appeared many times. In DNA form, the CDR3 reads TGTGCCAGCAGCGCCGGGACAGCATATAATTCACCCCTCCACTTT. Encoded protein: CASSAGTAYNSPLHF. The chain joins TRBV7-2 to TRBJ1-6, with TRBD1 matching 7 bases. Germline V CDR1 and CDR2: SGHTA, FQGNSA. The CDR3 contains 15 residues. J was trimmed by 4 bases and V by 5 bases; bases with no gene match: 5.

The V gene is TRBV6-2 or TRBV6-3, the J gene TRBJ2-1, with 8 bases aligning to TRBD2. Germline CDR1 MNHEY, CDR2 SVGEGT. The CDR3 length is 17 residues. V lost 0 bases and J lost 6; bases outside the gene matches: 10. The CDR3 protein is CASSYSISRAGGNEQFF. For the CDR3, the DNA is TGTGCCAGCAGTTACTCGATCTCGCGCGCGGGAGGCAATGAGCAGTTCTTC.

This clonotype was seen more than once but under ten times. The chain couples TRBV29-1 to TRBJ1-5, with a tentative D call TRBD1 (5 bases). Germline values: CDR1 SQVTM, CDR2 ANQGSEA. V was pared by 4 bases and J by 2 bases, with 12 bases between. The CDR3 runs 14 residues. CDR3 protein: CSVGAGGGNQPQHF. CDR3 bases: TGCAGCGTTGGGGCAGGAGGGGGCAATCAGCCCCAGCATTTT.

The V call is TRBV5-4, the J call TRBJ2-1; TRBD2 matches at 11 bases. The CDR3 is made up of 17 amino acids. In germline, CDR1 is SGHNT, CDR2 YYREEE (reference sequence). Trimming took 3 bases from V and 1 from J; bases not matched to a gene: 6. DNA of the CDR3: TGTGCCAGCAGCTCTTTACTAGCGGGGGTTTCCTACAATGAGCAGTTCTTC. This sequence encodes CASSSLLAGVSYNEQFF.

This clonotype was counted only a few times. This chain joins TRBV6-1 and TRBJ1-3; 8 nucleotides line up with TRBD1. The J segment lost 4 bases and the V segment lost 5 bases, leaving 7 bases of the junction unmatched. Germline lookup yields CDR1 MNHNS and CDR2 SASEGT. This CDR3 has 15 amino acids. The chain's CDR3 is CASSHRGKAGNTIYF. CDR3 sequence (DNA): TGTGCCAGCAGTCACAGGGGGAAGGCGGGAAACACCATATATTTT.

This clonotype appeared many times. V gene TRBV28 combines with J gene TRBJ1-1, with TRBD1 matching 9 bases. J lost 8 bases, V lost 6 bases, and 13 bases had no gene match. Germline CDR1 reads MDHEN; CDR2 reads SYDVKM. CDR3 length equals 15 residues. CDR3: CASSLSGTGIREAFF. In nucleotides, the CDR3 is TGTGCCAGCAGCCTCTCCGGGACAGGGATCCGGGAAGCTTTCTTT.

This clonotype occurred a few times. The chain is built from TRBV10-3 and TRBJ1-1, with D unresolved. This CDR3 is 15 amino acids long. The germline gives CDR1 ENHRY, CDR2 SYGVKD. Trimming removed 6 bases at V and 4 bases at J, with 18 bases between. The CDR3 loop reads CAISPGSMTRTEAFF. CDR3 sequence (DNA): TGTGCCATCAGCCCCGGCTCCATGACGCGCACTGAAGCTTTCTTT.

This clonotype has ten or more counts. This sequence joins TRBV11-2 and TRBJ2-3; D not certain. Germline values: CDR1 SGHAT, CDR2 FQNNGV. The CDR3 is made up of 13 amino acids. The V and J ends lost 4 bases and 6 bases respectively, with 11 bases between them. The CDR3 reads CASSSIPLDTQYF. In nucleotides, the CDR3 is TGTGCCAGCAGCTCGATACCCCTCGATACGCAGTATTTT.

V gene TRBV5-4 combines with J gene TRBJ2-3; TRBD2 matches at 11 bases. The germline CDR1 and CDR2 sequences are SGHNT and YYREEE (reference sequence). Germline trimming cut 0 bases from V and 11 bases from J; bases unmatched to any gene: 14. This CDR3 region has 17 residues. For the CDR3, the DNA is TGTGCCAGCAGCTTGGCGGGTGTGCGACTAGCGGGAATAGAGCAGTATTTT. It is translated as CASSLAGVRLAGIEQYF.

This clonotype was picked up a small number of times. The rearrangement links TRBV7-2 to TRBJ2-3, with D uncertain. Trimming shortened V by 3 bases and J by 5 bases, and 9 bases separated the two germline ends. The germline V gene has CDR1 SGHTA and CDR2 FQGNSA. CDR3 length: 13 amino acids. In nucleotides, the CDR3 is TGTGCCAGCAGCTTGAATAAAGGAGATACGCAGTATTTT. The encoded protein is CASSLNKGDTQYF. Complete variable domain (other parts from reference TRBV7-2 and TRBJ2-3): GAGVSQSPSNKVTEKGKDVELRCDPISGHTALYWYRQSLGQGLEFLIYFQGNSAPDKSGLPSDRFSAERTGGSVSTLTIQRTQQEDSAVYLCASSLNKGDTQYFGPGTRLTVL.

At least ten counts were recorded for this clonotype. This chain joins TRBV7-8 and TRBJ2-2; possibly TRBD2 for D (6 bases). The germline gives CDR1 SGHVS, CDR2 FQNEAQ. This CDR3 spans 14 amino acids. The V end was cut by 0 bases, the J end by 6 bases, with 8 bases between. The CDR3 DNA reads as TGTGCCAGCAGCTTAGCGGAGGGCTCCGGGGAGCTGTTTTTT. It yields the protein CASSLAEGSGELFF.

By share, this clonotype ranks as medium-sized. The rearrangement uses TRBV28 and TRBJ1-4; a weak D match, TRBD1 (5 bases). The CDR3 length is 16 residues. V dropped 4 bases and J dropped 6 bases, with 18 bases sitting between them. The V gene's germline CDR1 is MDHEN and CDR2 SYDVKM. CDR3 residues: CASSSGWTKGDEKLFF. CDR3 nucleotide sequence: TGTGCCAGCAGTTCCGGGTGGACAAAGGGCGATGAAAAACTGTTTTTT.

The chain combines TRBV5-4 with TRBJ2-7; 8 bases agree with TRBD1. Trimming removed 0 bases from V and 5 bases from J; junction bases left unmatched: 4. This CDR3 spans 14 amino acids. Per the germline V gene, CDR1 is SGHNT and CDR2 is YYREEE (reference sequence). The CDR3 region is CASSLDRGVHEQYF. For the CDR3, the DNA is TGTGCCAGCAGCTTGGACAGGGGGGTCCACGAGCAGTACTTC.

Ten or more counts support this clonotype. The chain recombines TRBV7-3 with TRBJ1-1; D is undetermined. Germline assignment: CDR1 SGHTA and CDR2 FQGTGA. This CDR3 has 13 amino acids. The V end was cut by 5 bases, the J end by 5 bases, with 12 bases between. The CDR3 protein is CASSPTTWTEAFF. CDR3 in DNA: TGTGCCAGCAGCCCTACGACTTGGACTGAAGCTTTCTTT.

The chain combines TRBV6-8 with TRBJ1-1, with D unresolved. This CDR3 spans 13 amino acids. V lost 5 bases to trimming and J lost 9 bases, with 16 bases between them. Germline V gives CDR1 MNHGY, CDR2 SAAAGT. CDR3 sequence (DNA): TGTGCCAGCAGTCCTTTGGAGGGATTCCAAGCTTTCTTT. Its protein product is CASSPLEGFQAFF.

This clonotype was seen a few times. This chain joins TRBV7-3 and TRBJ2-3; D could derive from TRBD1 or TRBD2 (5 bases each). The germline V and J ends were trimmed by 5 bases and 3 bases, with 15 bases remaining between them. This CDR3 has 15 residues. Germline V gene lookup returns CDR1 SGHTA and CDR2 FQGTGA. CDR3 coding DNA: TGTGCCAGCAGCCCAATGGGGGTAGGAACAGATACGCAGTATTTT. Its protein product is CASSPMGVGTDTQYF.